This T cell receptor beta chain originates from a study of shared clonotypes between healthy human individuals. Study-wide results and limits: Larger richness was generally estimated for naive than memory subsets.

Each subset's genomic DNA was shared equally among a number of immunoSEQ plates. In the original analysis: ImmunoSEQ sequences covered only the junction and lacked quality scores; filtering therefore differed. Profiled with immunoSEQ multiplex PCR; TCRdb holds only in-frame clones, not every one. That table supplies the V and J calls and clone size; D and trimming were determined from the DNA. The table records more than 900,000 clones, around 78% of them present only once. J was trimmed by 2 bases and V by 5 bases; bases with no gene match: 5. The CDR3 is made up of 15 amino acids. Germline V lookup: CDR1 MDHEN, CDR2 SYDVKM. Every contributor of samples was a Caucasian grown-up residing in Nashville, Tennessee. Comments on this clone: As yet, its antigen is unknown.

The V and J genes are TRBV28 and TRBJ2-3, with TRBD2 identical over 9 bases. This clonotype was sampled from a man between 18 and 35 years old in good health. Some clones in this sample may be carry-over from other donors' samples. Source material: memory CD4+ T cells from PBMCs. The subset denotes: CD45RA-negative fraction. CDR3 sequence: CASSLAGPITDTQYF. CDR3 nucleotide sequence: TGTGCCAGCAGTCTAGCGGGACCGATCACAGATACGCAGTATTTT.